These T cell receptor beta chains were read from a single sample in a study of a mutant IDH1 vaccine in newly diagnosed glioma. Sequenced by immunoSEQ multiplex PCR; TCRdb stores in-frame clones only, minus some. The sample consists of about 66,000 clones, 80% to 90% of them appearing once. Sequences were derived from PBMCs, sampled from a glioma patient treated with radiotherapy, temozolomide or both. These receptors all stem from a man aged 25-45 years with glioma. Each CDR3 is given with its conserved first and last residue. The order of the fields is V gene, clone size, J gene, D gene, CDR3 protein, CDR3 DNA. The D gene is left open where the match is weak. Expanded clones get a size class; other rows say once, few or many, or leave the size out.

V: TRBV12-5; size: -; J: TRBJ2-6; D: TRBD1; CDR3: CASGLVLTLKTGNGSYGANVLTF; DNA: TGTGCTAGTGGTTTGGTCTTGACACTAAAGACAGGGAACGGATCGTATGGGGCCAACGTCCTGACTTTC
V: TRBV2; size: -; J: TRBJ2-7; D: -; CDR3: CASIPSLPYEQYF; DNA: TGTGCCAGCATACCCTCACTTCCCTACGAGCAGTACTTC
V: TRBV6-6; size: -; J: TRBJ2-7; D: -; CDR3: CASGQGPYYEQYF; DNA: TGTGCCAGCGGGCAGGGGCCTTATTACGAGCAGTACTTC
V: TRBV15; size: -; J: TRBJ2-7; D: -; CDR3: CATSSGGYEQYF; DNA: TGTGCCACCAGCAGTGGAGGCTACGAGCAGTACTTC
V: TRBV9; size: -; J: TRBJ2-2; D: -; CDR3: CASSVEGTVNTGELFF; DNA: TGTGCCAGCAGCGTAGAGGGGACGGTCAACACCGGGGAGCTGTTTTTT
V: TRBV6-5; size: -; J: TRBJ2-2; D: -; CDR3: CASSYVPSTGELFF; DNA: TGTGCCAGCAGTTACGTACCGAGCACCGGGGAGCTGTTTTTT
V: TRBV5-4; size: -; J: TRBJ1-1; D: -; CDR3: CASSPPTRGNTEAFF; DNA: TGTGCCAGCAGCCCTCCAACCCGGGGGAACACTGAAGCTTTCTTT
V: TRBV28; size: -; J: TRBJ1-6; D: TRBD1; CDR3: CASRPRGQGDSPLHF; DNA: TGTGCCAGCAGACCCAGGGGACAGGGAGATTCACCCCTCCACTTT
V: TRBV5-1; size: -; J: TRBJ2-1; D: TRBD1; CDR3: CASSHRTGASYNEQFF; DNA: TGCGCCAGCAGCCACCGGACAGGGGCGAGTTACAATGAGCAGTTCTTC
V: TRBV30; size: -; J: TRBJ1-4; D: TRBD1; CDR3: CAWSLTGSPSEKLFF; DNA: TGTGCCTGGAGTCTGACAGGGAGTCCGTCTGAAAAACTGTTTTTT
V: TRBV15; size: -; J: TRBJ2-5; D: TRBD1; CDR3: CATSREGTGGEVGETQYF; DNA: TGTGCCACCAGCAGAGAAGGGACAGGGGGCGAAGTGGGAGAGACCCAGTACTTC
V: TRBV5-1; size: -; J: TRBJ1-2; D: -; CDR3: CASSKNNGYTF; DNA: TGCGCCAGCAGCAAAAACAATGGCTACACCTTC
V: TRBV4-1; size: -; J: TRBJ2-7; D: -; CDR3: CASSQDWSGGLYYEQYF; DNA: TGCGCCAGCAGCCAAGATTGGAGCGGCGGACTTTACTACGAGCAGTACTTC
V: TRBV5-1; size: few; J: TRBJ1-1; D: TRBD1; CDR3: CASSLRPGGTNTEAFF; DNA: TGCGCCAGCAGCTTGCGGCCAGGGGGAACCAACACTGAAGCTTTCTTT
V: TRBV28; size: -; J: TRBJ2-7; D: TRBD1; CDR3: CASSTTGTGGFGQYF; DNA: TGTGCCAGCAGTACTACCGGGACAGGGGGCTTTGGGCAGTACTTC
V: TRBV11-2; size: once; J: TRBJ1-1; D: TRBD1; CDR3: CASSLGTGGWNTEAFF; DNA: TGTGCCAGCAGCTTAGGGACAGGGGGTTGGAACACTGAAGCTTTCTTT
V: TRBV5-6; size: once; J: TRBJ1-2; D: -; CDR3: CASSLYGEYGYTF; DNA: TGTGCCAGCAGCTTGTACGGGGAATATGGCTACACCTTC
V: TRBV5-1; size: -; J: TRBJ1-6; D: -; CDR3: CASSSREASYNSPLHF; DNA: TGCGCCAGCAGCTCCAGGGAGGCTTCCTATAATTCACCCCTCCACTTT
V: TRBV10-3; size: -; J: TRBJ2-3; D: -; CDR3: CAISESGSYDTQYF; DNA: TGTGCCATCAGTGAGTCGGGCAGTTACGATACGCAGTATTTT
V: TRBV7-9; size: -; J: TRBJ2-3; D: -; CDR3: CASTSPVGHTTSTDTQYF; DNA: TGTGCCAGCACCTCCCCCGTAGGACACACAACTAGCACAGATACGCAGTATTTT
V: TRBV5-1; size: few; J: TRBJ2-5; D: -; CDR3: CASSLNLWETQYF; DNA: TGCGCCAGCAGCCTGAACTTGTGGGAGACCCAGTACTTC
V: TRBV5-6; size: -; J: TRBJ2-7; D: -; CDR3: CASSPGQTYEQYF; DNA: TGTGCCAGCAGCCCCGGACAGACCTACGAGCAGTACTTC
V: TRBV7-9; size: -; J: TRBJ2-2; D: TRBD1; CDR3: CASSSGQGAHTGELFF; DNA: TGTGCCAGCAGCTCCGGACAGGGGGCTCACACCGGGGAGCTGTTTTTT
V: TRBV7-2; size: once; J: TRBJ1-5; D: -; CDR3: CASIPERAGYQPQHF; DNA: TGTGCCAGCATCCCAGAGAGGGCTGGATATCAGCCCCAGCATTTT
V: TRBV2; size: -; J: TRBJ2-3; D: TRBD2; CDR3: CASSPGTRSDTQYF; DNA: TGTGCCAGCAGCCCCGGGACTAGGTCAGATACGCAGTATTTT
V: TRBV7-9; size: -; J: TRBJ2-7; D: TRBD1; CDR3: CASSLAGGPYEQYF; DNA: TGTGCCAGCAGCTTGGCAGGGGGCCCCTACGAGCAGTACTTC
V: TRBV19; size: -; J: TRBJ2-1; D: TRBD2; CDR3: CASSKGMRAGGGRSYNEQFF; DNA: TGTGCCAGTAGTAAGGGAATGAGGGCCGGGGGGGGAAGAAGCTACAATGAGCAGTTCTTC
V: TRBV7-6; size: -; J: TRBJ1-1; D: -; CDR3: CASSHGGGTEAFF; DNA: TGTGCCAGCAGCCATGGAGGGGGCACTGAAGCTTTCTTT
V: TRBV30; size: once; J: TRBJ1-3; D: -; CDR3: CAWSISSGNTIYF; DNA: TGTGCCTGGAGCATATCCTCTGGAAACACCATATATTTT
V: TRBV2; size: once; J: TRBJ2-7; D: TRBD1; CDR3: CASSGQGRYEQYF; DNA: TGTGCCAGCAGCGGACAGGGAAGGTACGAGCAGTACTTC
V: TRBV29-1; size: -; J: TRBJ1-3; D: -; CDR3: CSVAGAPSGNTIYF; DNA: TGCAGCGTTGCGGGGGCTCCCTCTGGAAACACCATATATTTT
V: TRBV6-5; size: -; J: TRBJ2-2; D: -; CDR3: CASRKGTLATGELFF; DNA: TGTGCCAGCAGGAAAGGGACTCTCGCCACCGGGGAGCTGTTTTTT
V: TRBV19; size: -; J: TRBJ2-2; D: TRBD2; CDR3: CASSMSGLAGGIGELFF; DNA: TGTGCCAGTAGTATGAGTGGACTAGCGGGGGGGATCGGGGAGCTGTTTTTT
V: TRBV11-2; size: -; J: TRBJ1-3; D: -; CDR3: CASSLHSSPRRSGNTIYF; DNA: TGTGCCAGCAGCTTACATTCATCGCCTCGACGCTCTGGAAACACCATATATTTT
V: TRBV10-3; size: -; J: TRBJ2-5; D: TRBD1; CDR3: CAISTGTEETQYF; DNA: TGTGCCATCAGTACCGGGACAGAAGAGACCCAGTACTTC
V: TRBV9; size: -; J: TRBJ2-1; D: -; CDR3: CASMGQLRSSYNEQFF; DNA: TGTGCCAGCATGGGTCAGCTACGCAGCTCCTACAATGAGCAGTTCTTC
V: TRBV12-5; size: -; J: TRBJ2-5; D: -; CDR3: CASGSPPDSQETQYF; DNA: TGTGCTAGTGGTTCACCCCCCGACAGCCAAGAGACCCAGTACTTC
V: TRBV4-1; size: -; J: TRBJ1-1; D: TRBD1; CDR3: CASSQDGWSQGQGDTEAFF; DNA: TGCGCCAGCAGCCAAGATGGTTGGAGTCAGGGGCAGGGGGACACTGAAGCTTTCTTT
V: TRBV19; size: -; J: TRBJ1-2; D: TRBD1; CDR3: CASSIATGAYGYTF; DNA: TGTGCCAGTAGTATAGCAACAGGGGCCTATGGCTACACCTTC
V: TRBV4-1; size: -; J: TRBJ1-5; D: TRBD1; CDR3: CASSQPGTGRNQPQHF; DNA: TGCGCCAGCAGCCAACCCGGGACAGGCCGCAATCAGCCCCAGCATTTT
V: TRBV5-1; size: -; J: TRBJ1-2; D: -; CDR3: CASSLAAGDGYTF; DNA: TGCGCCAGCAGCTTGGCAGCTGGCGACGGCTACACCTTC
V: TRBV12-5; size: -; J: TRBJ1-2; D: TRBD1; CDR3: CASGTPRGGRVYGYTF; DNA: TGTGCTAGTGGTACCCCCAGGGGGGGGCGCGTCTATGGCTACACCTTC
V: TRBV28; size: -; J: TRBJ1-1; D: -; CDR3: CASSLGGDQAFF; DNA: TGTGCCAGCAGTCTGGGGGGGGATCAAGCTTTCTTT
V: TRBV11-1; size: -; J: TRBJ2-7; D: -; CDR3: CASSPERHEQYF; DNA: TGTGCCAGCAGCCCGGAGAGACACGAGCAGTACTTC